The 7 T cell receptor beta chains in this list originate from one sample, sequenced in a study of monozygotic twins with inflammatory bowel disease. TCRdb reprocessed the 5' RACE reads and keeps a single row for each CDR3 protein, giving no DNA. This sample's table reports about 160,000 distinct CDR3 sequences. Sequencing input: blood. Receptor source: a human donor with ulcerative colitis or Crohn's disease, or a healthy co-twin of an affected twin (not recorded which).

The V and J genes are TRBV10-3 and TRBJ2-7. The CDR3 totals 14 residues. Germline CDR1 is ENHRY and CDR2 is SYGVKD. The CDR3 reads CAISGDSFSYEQYF.

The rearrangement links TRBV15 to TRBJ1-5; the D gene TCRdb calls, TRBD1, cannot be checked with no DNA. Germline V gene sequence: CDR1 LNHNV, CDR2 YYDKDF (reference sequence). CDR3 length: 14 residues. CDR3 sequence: CATSRGTALWSQHF.

The CDR3 region is CASSLKIGAETHTGELFF. The J gene is TRBJ2-2, the V gene TRBV12-3 or TRBV12-4; absent DNA, TCRdb's TRBD1 call cannot be checked. This CDR3 has 18 residues.

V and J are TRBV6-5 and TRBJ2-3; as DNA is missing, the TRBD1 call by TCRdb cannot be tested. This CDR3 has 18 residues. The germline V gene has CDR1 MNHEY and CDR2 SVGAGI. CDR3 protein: CASSYSGGQGRRTDTQYF.

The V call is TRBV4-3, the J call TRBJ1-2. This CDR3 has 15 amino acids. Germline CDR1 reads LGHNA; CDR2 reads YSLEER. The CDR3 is CASSQERTRIYGYTF.

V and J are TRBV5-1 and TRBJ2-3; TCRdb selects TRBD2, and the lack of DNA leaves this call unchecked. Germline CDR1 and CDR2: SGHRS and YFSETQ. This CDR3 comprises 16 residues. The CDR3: CASSFLAGVSTDTQYF.

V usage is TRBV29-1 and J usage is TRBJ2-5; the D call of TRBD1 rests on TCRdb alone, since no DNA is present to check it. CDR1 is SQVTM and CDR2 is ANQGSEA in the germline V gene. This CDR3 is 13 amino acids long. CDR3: CSVEDRQGETQYF.